This T cell receptor beta chain appears in the sequencing data of a study of T cells in Graves' hyperthyroidism and ophthalmopathy. The diagnoses drew upon clinical symptoms, serum thyroxine and TRAb, thyroid ultrasound and orbital computed tomography. RNA transcripts were the template for amplifying TCR beta CDR3 regions. The TCR CDR3 first-round RT-PCR relied on the HTBI primer set. Each CDR3 protein gets one entry after TCRdb re-called the multiplex PCR reads with MiXCR. The table records about 600,000 distinct CDR3 sequences, more than 15% of them present only once. Germline assignment: CDR1 SGHAT and CDR2 FQNNGV. The V and J ends lost 2 bases and 5 bases respectively, with 10 bases between them. The CDR3 spans 14 residues. This clonotype occurred many times.

The specimen was blood. The source is a woman between 40 and 50 years old with Graves' ophthalmopathy. The chain uses TRBV11-2 and TRBJ2-1; D is unresolved. In DNA, the CDR3 is TGTGCCAGCAGCTTATTCAGTGACCACAATGAGCAGTTCTTC. Translation gives CASSLFSDHNEQFF.